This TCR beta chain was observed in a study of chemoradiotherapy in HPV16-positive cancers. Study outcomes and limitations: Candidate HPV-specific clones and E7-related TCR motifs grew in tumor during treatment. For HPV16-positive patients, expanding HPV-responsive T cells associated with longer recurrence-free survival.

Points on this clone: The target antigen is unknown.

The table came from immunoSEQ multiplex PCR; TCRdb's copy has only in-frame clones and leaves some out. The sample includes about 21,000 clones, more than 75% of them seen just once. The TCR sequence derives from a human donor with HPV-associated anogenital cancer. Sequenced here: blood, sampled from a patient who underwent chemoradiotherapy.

CDR3 DNA: TGTGCCAGCAGCCCACCGGGGAGGGCCTATGGCTACACCTTC. It codes for CASSPPGRAYGYTF. The J gene is TRBJ1-2, the V gene TRBV6-5; D is undetermined. The CDR3 sequence is 14 residues long. The germline V gene encodes CDR1 MNHEY and CDR2 SVGAGI. Trimming stripped 6 bases from V and 4 bases from J, with 15 bases between.